Below, 3 T cell receptor beta chains from the same sample are listed, as sequenced in a study of technical replicates of blood from four donors (dated by TCRdb to the late 2010s). Libraries came from the immunoSEQ multiplex PCR assay. Sourced from immuneACCESS, this table was stored by TCRdb with only in-frame sequences that have V and J called. A share of the clones is absent; for the studies checked, an unresolved V gene accounts for under half, and the remainder has no known explanation. In all, the sample holds some 77,000 clones, and approximately 86% of those were seen once. Of the sample, about 5.1% falls within the top ten clones. Material for sequencing was PBMCs. The receptors were gathered from a human donor in good health. Some clones in this sample may be carry-over from other donors' samples.

This rearrangement joins TRBV6-5 to TRBJ1-2, with D unclear. V lost 6 bases and J 0 bases, leaving 11 bases between the germline ends. The CDR3 has 14 residues. From germline, CDR1 is MNHEY and CDR2 SVGAGI. The CDR3 here is CASRPLESNYGYTF. CDR3 DNA sequence: TGTGCCAGCAGACCTTTGGAGTCTAACTATGGCTACACCTTC.

By share, this clone counts as medium-sized. V usage is TRBV7-9 and J usage is TRBJ1-3, with TRBD1 identical over 7 bases. The V and J ends lost 4 bases and 4 bases, in that order; junction bases with no gene match: 4. This CDR3 is built from 14 residues. Germline CDR1 is SEHNR and CDR2 is FQNEAQ (reference sequence). The CDR3 region is CASSWGQTGNTIYF. The CDR3 nucleotides are TGTGCCAGCAGCTGGGGACAGACGGGAAACACCATATATTTT.

The V and J genes are TRBV4-3 and TRBJ1-2, with 9 bases lining up with TRBD1. Germline lookup yields CDR1 LGHNA and CDR2 YSLEER. The CDR3 is made up of 13 amino acids. V was pared by 3 bases and J by 7 bases, with 3 bases of the junction left unmatched. The CDR3 DNA sequence: TGCGCCAGCAGCCAGACGACAGGGGGTGGCTACACCTTC. This sequence encodes CASSQTTGGGYTF.